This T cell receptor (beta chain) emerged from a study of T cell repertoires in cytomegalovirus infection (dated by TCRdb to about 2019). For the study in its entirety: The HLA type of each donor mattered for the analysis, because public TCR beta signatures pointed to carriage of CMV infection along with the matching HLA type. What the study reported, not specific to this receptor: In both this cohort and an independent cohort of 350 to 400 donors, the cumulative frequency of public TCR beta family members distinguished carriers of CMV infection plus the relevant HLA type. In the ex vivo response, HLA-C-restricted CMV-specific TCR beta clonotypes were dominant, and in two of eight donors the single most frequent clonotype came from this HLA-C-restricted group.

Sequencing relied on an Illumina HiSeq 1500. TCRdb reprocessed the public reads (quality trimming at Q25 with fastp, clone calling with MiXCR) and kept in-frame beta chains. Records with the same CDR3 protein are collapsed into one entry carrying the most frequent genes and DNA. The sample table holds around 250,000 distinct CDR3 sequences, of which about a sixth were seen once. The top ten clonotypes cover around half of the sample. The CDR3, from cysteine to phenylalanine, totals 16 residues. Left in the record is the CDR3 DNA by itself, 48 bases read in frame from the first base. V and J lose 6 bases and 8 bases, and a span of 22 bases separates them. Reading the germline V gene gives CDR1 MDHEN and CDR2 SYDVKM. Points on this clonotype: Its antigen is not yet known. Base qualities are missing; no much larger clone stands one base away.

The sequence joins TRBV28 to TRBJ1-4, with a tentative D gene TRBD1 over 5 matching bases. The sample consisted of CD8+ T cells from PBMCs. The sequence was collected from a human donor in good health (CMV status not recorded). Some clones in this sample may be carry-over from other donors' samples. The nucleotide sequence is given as TGTGCCAGCAGCCCCACAGGTGGCCCTTCATACGAAAAACTGTTTTTT. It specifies CASSPTGGPSYEKLFF. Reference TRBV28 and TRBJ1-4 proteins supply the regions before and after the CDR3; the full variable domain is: DVKVTQSSRYLVKRTGEKVFLECVQDMDHENMFWYRQDPGLGLRLIYFSYDVKMKEKGDIPEGYSVSREKKERFSLILESASTNQTSMYLCASSPTGGPSYEKLFFGSGTQLSVL.